This T cell receptor (beta chain) was documented in a study of cytomegalovirus exposure and HLA in healthy donors. Study at large: Sequencing of about 179 million T cells in an earlier analysis found more than 100 million unique TCR beta sequences.

Both 60 Vbeta primers and 13 Jbeta primers went into the PCR. Libraries were prepared by immunoSEQ multiplex PCR; TCRdb keeps only in-frame clonotypes and omits some of them. Among under 150,000 clones listed, 82% were seen once. Trimming shortened V by 0 bases and J by 7 bases, and 7 bases separated the two germline ends. CDR3 length: 13 amino acids. Per germline, CDR1 MNHEY and CDR2 SVGAGI. Study-level findings and limits: Reports state that TCR beta sequences accurately predicted most subjects' HLA-A and HLA-B alleles. Later genetic work tied a missense DCLRE1C variant to beta-chain V and J trimming. Clonal expansion, a later analysis showed, was greater in HLA-associated TCR beta chains than in equally common others.

Only one count was recorded for this clone. The target antigen is unknown. Distinct nucleotide sequences in the sample also encode this CDR3. The specimen was PBMCs. The rearrangement links TRBV6-5 to TRBJ2-1; D might be TRBD1 (6 bases). This receptor was taken from a boy younger than 18 in good health and CMV-seronegative. CDR3 protein: CASSYSRGNEQFF. CDR3 in DNA: TGTGCCAGCAGTTACTCGAGGGGGAATGAGCAGTTCTTC.